This T cell receptor (beta chain) was documented in a study of T cells in Graves' hyperthyroidism and ophthalmopathy. Study conclusions and caveats: Blood shared most expanded thyroid clonotypes above 0.001.

As regards this clonotype: Its antigen is unknown.

Deletions cut 10 bases from V and 6 bases from J, with 22 bases between. Per germline, CDR1 MNHEY and CDR2 SVGAGI. CDR3 length: 14 residues. The diagnostic basis comprised clinical symptoms, serum thyroxine and TRAb, thyroid ultrasound and orbital computed tomography. Regions amplified from RNA transcripts were the TCR beta CDR3 regions. TCR CDR3 regions were first amplified by RT-PCR with HTBI primers. MiXCR was run by TCRdb on the multiplex PCR reads, yielding one entry per CDR3 protein. The data contain around 600,000 distinct CDR3 sequences, 15% to 19% of them singletons. This receptor was taken from a woman aged 30 to 39 with Graves' hyperthyroidism. The chain links TRBV6-5 to TRBJ2-7; no clear D. The specimen sequenced was blood. The CDR3: CATRSWGSSCEQYF. CDR3 in DNA: TGTGCCACGCGATCCTGGGGAAGCAGCTGCGAGCAGTACTTC.